This entry describes one TCR beta chain. The antigen remains unidentified. This CDR3 region has 14 residues. The V gene end was trimmed by 1 base and the J gene end by 6 bases; junction bases not matched to a gene: 6. CDR1 SGHTS and CDR2 YDEGEE come from the germline V gene. 13 Jbeta primers and 60 Vbeta primers were used for the PCR. Clones were read by immunoSEQ multiplex PCR, and TCRdb kept only the in-frame ones, dropping some. Of more than 150,000 clones listed, 75% to 90% were seen once; the top ten hold about 2.6%. This record belongs to a study of cytomegalovirus exposure and HLA in healthy donors. General study results and limits: In a later analysis, most CMV-associated TCR beta chains appeared HLA-restricted. Both high specificity and high sensitivity reportedly marked the classifier's diagnosis of cytomegalovirus status. Earlier analysis yielded a pattern in which most TCR beta V segments were productive about 87% or about 30% of the time. As a later analysis showed, a missense DCLRE1C variant was linked to trimming of TCR beta V- and J-genes.

Sequencing was carried out using PBMCs. The chain is built from TRBV5-8 and TRBJ2-7; 8 bases map to TRBD2. This receptor was taken from a woman aged 50 to 60 in good health and CMV-seropositive. As DNA, the CDR3 is TGTGCCAGCAGCTTGATATCGGGGGGGCGCGAGCAGTACTTC. It is translated as CASSLISGGREQYF.